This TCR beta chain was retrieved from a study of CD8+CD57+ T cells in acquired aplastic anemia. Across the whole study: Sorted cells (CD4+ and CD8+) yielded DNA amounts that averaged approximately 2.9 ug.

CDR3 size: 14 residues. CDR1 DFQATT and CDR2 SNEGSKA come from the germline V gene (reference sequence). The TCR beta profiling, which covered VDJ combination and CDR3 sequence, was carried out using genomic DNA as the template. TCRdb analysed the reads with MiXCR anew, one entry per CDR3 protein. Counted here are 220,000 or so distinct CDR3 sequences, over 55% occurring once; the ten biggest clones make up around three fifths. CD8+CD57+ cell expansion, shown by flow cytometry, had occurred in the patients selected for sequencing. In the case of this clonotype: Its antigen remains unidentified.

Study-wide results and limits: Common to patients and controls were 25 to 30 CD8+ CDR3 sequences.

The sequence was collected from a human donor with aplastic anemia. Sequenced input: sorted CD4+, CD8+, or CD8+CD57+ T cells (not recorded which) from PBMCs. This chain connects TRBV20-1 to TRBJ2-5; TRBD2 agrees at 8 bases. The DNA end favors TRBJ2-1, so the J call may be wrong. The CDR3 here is CSAKLAGRTGEQFF. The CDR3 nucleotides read TGCAGTGCTAAATTAGCGGGGAGGACGGGTGAGCAGTTCTTC.